The 27 T cell receptor beta chains listed next were all sequenced from one sample in a study of chemoradiotherapy in HPV16-positive cancers (dated by TCRdb to about 2022). The protocol used for the library was the immunoSEQ multiplex PCR assay. In its TCRdb copy, this immuneACCESS table keeps in-frame sequences only and misses some clones. Where compared with another copy, unresolved V genes explain less than half of these, and the others have no known cause. The sample data list 8,600 or so clones, and 70% to 90% of these were observed just once. The ten largest clonotypes hold around 3.1% of the sample. The sequences come from tumor tissue, collected from a patient who underwent chemoradiotherapy. The receptors were sampled from a human donor with HPV-associated anogenital cancer.

The V call is TRBV10-1, the J call TRBJ1-2; weak D call: TRBD1 (6 bases). Looked up from germline, CDR1 is WNHNN and CDR2 is SYGVQD (reference sequence). Trimming took 8 bases from V and 5 from J, leaving 15 bases between them. This CDR3 is built from 13 residues. The CDR3: CASPWGGRYGYTF. The CDR3, as DNA: TGCGCCAGCCCCTGGGGGGGCAGGTATGGCTACACCTTC.

This clone was recorded once. The gene calls are TRBV10-2 and TRBJ2-3; D might be TRBD1 or TRBD2, each matching 5 bases. Looked up from germline, CDR1 is WSHSY and CDR2 is SAAADI. The CDR3 is 14 amino acids. V gave up 6 bases and J gave up 0 bases, with 10 bases separating them. The CDR3 DNA reads TGCGCCAGCAGGCCCGGGGCTAGCACAGATACGCAGTATTTT. It codes for CASRPGASTDTQYF.

This chain joins TRBV5-1 and TRBJ2-5, with a weak D call TRBD2 (5 bases). Trimming shortened V by 4 bases and J by 5 bases, and 18 bases separated the two germline ends. The CDR3 spans 15 residues. Germline V gene sequence: CDR1 SGHRS, CDR2 YFSETQ. CDR3: CASSNTAVGPETQYF. The DNA of the CDR3 is TGCGCCAGCAGCAACACAGCGGTCGGGCCGGAGACCCAGTACTTC.

This clone was detected only once. The gene calls are TRBV9 and TRBJ2-7; D is possibly TRBD1 or TRBD2 (5 bases each). CDR1 is SGDLS and CDR2 is YYNGEE in the germline V gene. V was trimmed by 2 bases and J by 4 bases, leaving 16 bases between them. The CDR3 extends over 15 amino acids. The CDR3 DNA reads TGTGCCAGCAGCGTCGGGGCGGAACGAGGGTACGAGCAGTACTTC. Its translation is CASSVGAERGYEQYF.

The chain recombines TRBV11-3 with TRBJ2-1, with unresolved D. Germline-derived CDR1 and CDR2 are SGHNT and YENEEA. CDR3 size: 15 residues. Trimming took 1 base from V and 0 from J, leaving 7 bases between them. The CDR3 loop is CASSLVRSSYNEQFF. CDR3 DNA sequence: TGTGCCAGCAGCTTAGTCCGAAGCTCCTACAATGAGCAGTTCTTC.

V gene TRBV7-9 combines with J gene TRBJ2-3; a possible D gene is TRBD2 (6 bases). V was shortened by 5 bases and J by 2 bases, with 8 bases between the two germline ends. CDR1 is SEHNR and CDR2 is FQNEAQ in the germline V gene (reference sequence). The CDR3 covers 13 residues. Here the CDR3 reads CASSGRTTDTQYF. The CDR3 bases are TGTGCCAGCAGCGGGAGGACCACAGATACGCAGTATTTT.

The V call is TRBV4-1, the J call TRBJ1-3, with D uncertain. The CDR3 extends over 17 amino acids. V lost 4 bases and J lost 0, with 16 bases in between. Germline CDR1 and CDR2: MGHRA and YSYEKL. The CDR3 is CASSPEPVRSSGNTIYF. The DNA for the CDR3 is TGCGCCAGCAGCCCCGAGCCGGTCAGGAGCTCTGGAAACACCATATATTTT.

The chain employs TRBV5-1 and TRBJ2-1, with no clear D. Deletions cut 0 bases from V and 3 bases from J, with 10 bases between. The CDR3 is made up of 15 amino acids. The germline V gene encodes CDR1 SGHRS and CDR2 YFSETQ. Here the CDR3 reads CASSLEGSDYNEQFF. The CDR3 nucleotides are TGCGCCAGCAGCTTGGAAGGCAGTGACTACAATGAGCAGTTCTTC.

The chain uses TRBV7-6 and TRBJ2-7; D is uncertain. Looked up from germline, CDR1 is SGHVS and CDR2 is FNYEAQ. The CDR3 length is 12 residues. Trimming shortened V by 5 bases and J by 5 bases, and 10 bases separated the two germline ends. The CDR3 is CASSGTGNEQYF. CDR3 nucleotide sequence: TGTGCCAGCAGCGGCACGGGCAACGAGCAGTACTTC.

The chain combines TRBV10-3 with TRBJ2-2, with TRBD1 matching over 9 bases. Germline values: CDR1 ENHRY, CDR2 SYGVKD. This CDR3 contains 12 residues. J was trimmed by 13 bases and V by 0 bases; bases with no gene match: 0. The DNA of the CDR3 is TGTGCCATCAGTGAGTCGGGACAGGGGCTGTTTTTT. Amino acid sequence: CAISESGQGLFF.

CDR3 protein: CASSQDLGSYNSPLHF. In nucleotides, the CDR3 is TGTGCCAGCAGCCAAGATCTGGGCTCCTATAATTCACCCCTCCACTTT. V gene TRBV14 combines with J gene TRBJ1-6; no firm D call. The CDR3 covers 16 residues. CDR1 is SGHDN and CDR2 is FVKESK in the germline V gene. The V end lost 0 bases, the J end lost 0 bases, and 6 bases lay between the germline ends.

The J gene is TRBJ2-6, the V gene TRBV5-1; 7 bases line up with TRBD1. The V gene's germline CDR1 is SGHRS and CDR2 YFSETQ. This CDR3 has 18 residues. J gave up 4 bases and V 2 bases, and 12 bases lay outside the gene matches. CDR3 DNA sequence: TGCGCCAGCAGCTTTTCCGGGACAGTGGGTTCAGGGGCCAACGTCCTGACTTTC. Translation: CASSFSGTVGSGANVLTF.

In its sample, this clone was seen once. The V call is TRBV5-1, the J call TRBJ1-2; the D is unclear. The CDR3 contains 16 residues. The V end was cut by 4 bases, the J end by 1 base, with 17 bases between. Germline CDR1 SGHRS, CDR2 YFSETQ. The CDR3 protein is CASSGHSSIYNYGYTF. The DNA for the CDR3 is TGCGCCAGCAGCGGGCACAGCTCAATCTATAACTATGGCTACACCTTC.

V and J are TRBV10-3 and TRBJ2-7; D is possibly TRBD1 or TRBD2 (5 bases each). Trimming took off 10 bases at V and 5 bases at J, with 24 bases between the two ends. The CDR3 extends over 15 amino acids. The germline gives CDR1 ENHRY, CDR2 SYGVKD. This chain's CDR3 is CATIGTGSVGNEQYF. The CDR3, as DNA: TGTGCCACCATAGGGACGGGGTCGGTGGGAAACGAGCAGTACTTC.

This clone appeared a few times. The chain joins TRBV5-1 to TRBJ1-1, with 7 bases fitting TRBD1. The CDR3 runs 14 residues. V dropped 4 bases and J dropped 2; count of bases not matched to a gene: 5. Germline loops: CDR1 SGHRS, CDR2 YFSETQ. In nucleotides, the CDR3 is TGCGCCAGCAGCGTAACAGGGGTAAACACTGAAGCTTTCTTT. This gives the protein CASSVTGVNTEAFF.

This rearrangement joins TRBV15 to TRBJ1-4; D is possibly TRBD1 (5 bases). CDR3 length: 18 amino acids. The germline V gene has CDR1 LNHNV and CDR2 YYDKDF (reference sequence). V was trimmed by 2 bases and J by 0 bases, leaving 16 bases between them. The CDR3 is CATSRSKSGLTTNEKLFF. CDR3 nucleotide sequence: TGTGCCACCAGCAGATCAAAATCGGGGCTGACAACTAATGAAAAACTGTTTTTT.

CDR3 nucleotides: TGTGCCAGCAGTTATGGGTGGAGGGATAATTCACCCCTCCACTTT. Its translation is CASSYGWRDNSPLHF. The V call is TRBV6-5, the J call TRBJ1-6; D remains unclear. Germline CDR1 and CDR2: MNHEY and SVGAGI. With 3 bases removed from V and 5 bases from J, the gap between germline ends came to 11 bases. This CDR3 region has 15 residues.

This chain uses TRBV5-1 with TRBJ1-2, with 8 bases that match TRBD1. Trimming cost V 0 bases and J 8 bases; bases outside gene matches: 6. Germline V gene lookup returns CDR1 SGHRS and CDR2 YFSETQ. This CDR3 has 14 residues. CDR3 nucleotide sequence: TGCGCCAGCAGCTTGGAGACAGGGGTGGGAGGCTACACCTTC. Its protein is CASSLETGVGGYTF.

The rearrangement joins TRBV11-2 to TRBJ2-1, with D possibly being TRBD1 (6 bases). The CDR3 runs 15 residues. Between the trimmed V and J ends, which lost 2 bases and 4 bases, there was a span of 12 bases. Looked up from germline, CDR1 is SGHAT and CDR2 is FQNNGV. CDR3 DNA: TGTGCCAGCAGCTTATTTACAGGGCGATACAATGAGCAGTTCTTC. This sequence encodes CASSLFTGRYNEQFF.

This clone appeared a single time. CDR3 in amino acids: CASSLRSSGGGEQFF. The CDR3 DNA is TGTGCCAGCAGCTTACGGTCTAGCGGGGGTGGTGAGCAGTTCTTC. V is TRBV7-3 and J is TRBJ2-1; TRBD2 aligns across 10 bases. With 2 bases clipped from V and 9 bases from J, the junction kept 7 bases outside the gene matches. CDR3 length equals 15 residues. Germline V lookup: CDR1 SGHTA, CDR2 FQGTGA.

The J gene is TRBJ2-1, the V gene TRBV29-1, with D unclear. The CDR3 sequence is 10 residues long. Germline loops: CDR1 SQVTM, CDR2 ANQGSEA. The V and J ends lost 4 bases and 8 bases respectively, with 6 bases between them. This chain's CDR3 is CSVGRDEQFF. The CDR3 DNA follows: TGCAGCGTTGGTCGGGATGAGCAGTTCTTC.

V and J are TRBV14 and TRBJ2-7; 8 nucleotides match TRBD1. The CDR3 runs 14 residues. In germline, CDR1 is SGHDN, CDR2 FVKESK. V was pared by 3 bases and J by 8 bases, with 9 bases of the junction left unmatched. CDR3 region: CASSQERGQAKQYF. The CDR3 DNA follows: TGTGCCAGCAGCCAGGAACGGGGACAGGCAAAGCAGTACTTC.

The V call is TRBV5-6, the J call TRBJ2-2, with a tentative D call TRBD1 (6 bases). The V gene lost 3 bases and the J gene lost 0 bases, with 9 bases spanning the gap. CDR1 is SGHDT, CDR2 YYEEEE, per germline. This CDR3 is built from 15 residues. The CDR3 bases are TGTGCCAGCAGCTCGACAGGTCCGAACACCGGGGAGCTGTTTTTT. Its protein is CASSSTGPNTGELFF.

The chain uses TRBV12-5 and TRBJ2-6; TRBD1 agrees at 8 bases. Per the germline V gene, CDR1 is LGHNT and CDR2 is FRNRAP. This CDR3 is built from 20 residues. V trimming: 7 bases; J trimming: 2 bases; junction bases outside the gene matches: 19. As DNA, the CDR3 is TGTGCTAGTGCAGGGCAGGGGGCAGAGTACAGGGGTACTGGGGCCAACGTCCTGACTTTC. This sequence encodes CASAGQGAEYRGTGANVLTF. Complete variable domain (other parts from reference TRBV12-5 and TRBJ2-6): DARVTQTPRHKVTEMGQEVTMRCQPILGHNTVFWYRQTMMQGLELLAYFRNRAPLDDSGMPKDRFSAEMPDATLATLKIQPSEPRDSAVYFCASAGQGAEYRGTGANVLTFGAGSRLTVL.

The chain uses TRBV6-1 and TRBJ2-5; 8 nucleotides line up with TRBD2. The CDR3 runs to 13 residues. V shed 6 bases and J 3 bases; nucleotides not matched to a gene: 3. CDR1 MNHNS and CDR2 SASEGT come from the germline V gene. The CDR3 nucleotides are TGTGCCAGCAGCGGTAGCGGGGAAGAGACCCAGTACTTC. Translation: CASSGSGEETQYF.

This chain links TRBV15 with TRBJ2-7; a possible D gene is TRBD1 (6 bases). Trimming removed 5 bases at V and 5 bases at J, with 22 bases between. The CDR3 runs 16 residues. CDR1 is LNHNV, CDR2 YYDKDF, per germline (reference sequence). CDR3 amino acids: CATSPIGQGISHEQYF. As DNA, the CDR3 is TGTGCCACCAGCCCCATCGGGCAGGGGATATCCCACGAGCAGTACTTC.

In this sample, this clone turned up a few times. J is TRBJ1-2 and V is TRBV28, with TRBD1 as a possible D gene (6 bases). In germline, CDR1 is MDHEN, CDR2 SYDVKM. This CDR3 spans 14 amino acids. The V gene lost 10 bases and the J gene lost 7 bases, with 22 bases spanning the gap. DNA of the CDR3: TGTGCCACACTAAGGGGGGGGCTTGCGCGTGGCTACACCTTC. Translated, it gives CATLRGGLARGYTF.